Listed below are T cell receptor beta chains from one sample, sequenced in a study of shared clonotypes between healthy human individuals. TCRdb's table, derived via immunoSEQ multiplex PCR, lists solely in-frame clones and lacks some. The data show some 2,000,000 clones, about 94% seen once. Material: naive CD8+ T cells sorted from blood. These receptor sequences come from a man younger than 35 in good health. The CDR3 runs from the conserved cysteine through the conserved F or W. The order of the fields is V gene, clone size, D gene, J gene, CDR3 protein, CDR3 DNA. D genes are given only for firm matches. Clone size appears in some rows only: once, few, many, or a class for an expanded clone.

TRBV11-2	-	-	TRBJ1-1	CASDPGGRGAFF	TGTGCCAGCGACCCCGGGGGGCGAGGGGCTTTCTTT
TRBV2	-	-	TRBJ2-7	CASSDPRWPLYEQYF	TGTGCCAGCAGTGACCCGAGGTGGCCCCTCTACGAGCAGTACTTC
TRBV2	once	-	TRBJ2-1	CASSQQGGNEQFF	TGTGCCAGCAGTCAACAAGGGGGCAATGAGCAGTTCTTC
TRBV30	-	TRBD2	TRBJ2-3	CAWSTSGAADTQYF	TGTGCCTGGAGTACTAGCGGGGCGGCAGATACGCAGTATTTT
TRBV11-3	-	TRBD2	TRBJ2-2	CASSHTSGPANTGELFF	TGTGCCAGCAGCCATACTAGCGGGCCCGCGAACACCGGGGAGCTGTTTTTT
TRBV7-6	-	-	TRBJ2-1	CASSFLVGNPGASEQFF	TGTGCCAGCAGCTTTCTCGTCGGAAACCCAGGGGCGAGTGAGCAGTTCTTC
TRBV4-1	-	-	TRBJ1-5	CASSHIQQDQPQHF	TGCGCCAGCAGCCACATCCAACAGGATCAGCCCCAGCATTTT
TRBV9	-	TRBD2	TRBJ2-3	CASSVLAGGTSTDTQYF	TGTGCCAGCAGCGTACTAGCGGGGGGGACTAGCACAGATACGCAGTATTTT
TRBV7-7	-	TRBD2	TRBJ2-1	CASSLLRGGNNEQFF	TGTGCTAGCAGCTTACTCCGCGGGGGGAACAATGAGCAGTTCTTC
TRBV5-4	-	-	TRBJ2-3	CASSSPDLPPTDTQYF	TGTGCCAGCAGCTCACCGGACCTCCCTCCCACAGATACGCAGTATTTT